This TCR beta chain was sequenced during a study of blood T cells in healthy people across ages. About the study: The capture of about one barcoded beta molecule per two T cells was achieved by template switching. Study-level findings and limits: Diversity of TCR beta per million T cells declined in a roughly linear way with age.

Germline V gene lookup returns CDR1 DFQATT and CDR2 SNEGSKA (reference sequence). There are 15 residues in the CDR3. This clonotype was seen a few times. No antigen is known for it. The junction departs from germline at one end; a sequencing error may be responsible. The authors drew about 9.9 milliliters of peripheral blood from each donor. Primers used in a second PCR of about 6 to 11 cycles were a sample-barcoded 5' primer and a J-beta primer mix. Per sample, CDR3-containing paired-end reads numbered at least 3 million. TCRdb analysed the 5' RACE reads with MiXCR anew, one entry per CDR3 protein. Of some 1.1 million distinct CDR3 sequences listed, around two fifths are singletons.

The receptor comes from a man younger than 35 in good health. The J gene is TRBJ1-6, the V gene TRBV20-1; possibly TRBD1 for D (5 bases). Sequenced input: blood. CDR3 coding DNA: TGCAGTGCTAGAGGGGGAGCAGGGTGGGATTCACCCCCCCACTTT. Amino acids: CSARGGAGWDSPPHF.